This entry lists 22 T cell receptor beta chains sequenced from one sample in a study of T cell responses to AZD1222 COVID-19 vaccine. TCRdb's copy holds only in-frame clones and misses some; the assay was immunoSEQ multiplex PCR. This sample has about 170,000 clones; just over 90% occur once, and the top ten carry 3% to 5%. The sample in question was peripheral blood, obtained on day 0 of AZD1222 vaccination. The source is an adult in good health.

The gene calls are TRBV18 and TRBJ1-1; unclear D gene. The CDR3 sequence is 14 residues long. Trimming shortened V by 2 bases and J by 1 base, and 8 bases separated the two germline ends. CDR1 and CDR2 from the germline V gene are KGHSH and LQKENI. CDR3 sequence: CASSPITRNTEAFF. CDR3 DNA: TGTGCCAGCTCACCAATCACACGGAACACTGAAGCTTTCTTT.

The gene calls are TRBV5-1 and TRBJ1-1; no definite D call. In germline, CDR1 is SGHRS, CDR2 YFSETQ. The CDR3 sequence is 13 residues long. V was trimmed by 1 base and J by 1 base, leaving 5 bases between them. CDR3 DNA sequence: TGCGCCAGCAGCTTGATAGAGAACACTGAAGCTTTCTTT. Its protein is CASSLIENTEAFF.

The chain's CDR3 is CASRTPDREAFF. CDR3 in DNA: TGTGCCAGCAGGACCCCAGATCGCGAAGCTTTCTTT. This sequence joins TRBV7-9 and TRBJ1-1; D is ambiguous. The CDR3 extends over 12 amino acids. The germline V gene encodes CDR1 SEHNR and CDR2 FQNEAQ (reference sequence). The V end lost 6 bases, the J end lost 8 bases, and 13 bases lay between the germline ends.

This clone appeared once. The chain links TRBV11-2 to TRBJ2-1, with 8 bases aligning to TRBD2. Per the germline V gene, CDR1 is SGHAT and CDR2 is FQNNGV. The V segment lost 5 bases and the J segment 6 bases; nucleotides outside the gene matches: 15. The CDR3 runs 17 residues. CDR3 sequence (DNA): TGTGCCAGCAGCCAAATAGGCTTTGCGGGGGGCTCCAATGAGCAGTTCTTC. The encoded protein is CASSQIGFAGGSNEQFF.

The rearrangement joins TRBV11-2 to TRBJ1-1; possibly TRBD1 for D (5 bases). Germline V gives CDR1 SGHAT, CDR2 FQNNGV. Trimming took 6 bases from V and 1 from J, leaving 9 bases between them. The CDR3 has 13 residues. In DNA form, the CDR3 reads TGTGCCAGCAGAGGACAAACGAACACTGAAGCTTTCTTT. This sequence encodes CASRGQTNTEAFF.

The chain uses TRBV6-5 and TRBJ2-5; 8 nucleotides align to TRBD2. J was trimmed by 6 bases and V by 5 bases; bases with no gene match: 11. Germline CDR1 and CDR2: MNHEY and SVGAGI. CDR3 length equals 15 residues. The CDR3 sequence: CASSPLWSGSQTQYF. The CDR3 DNA is TGTGCCAGCAGTCCCCTATGGAGCGGGAGTCAGACCCAGTACTTC.

The J gene is TRBJ1-1, the V gene TRBV29-1, with TRBD1 matching 10 bases. The ends lost 3 bases at V and 6 bases at J; junction bases unmatched: 37. Germline CDR1 and CDR2: SQVTM and ANQGSEA. The CDR3 covers 24 residues. The DNA of the CDR3 is TGCAGCGTTGAGGACTTCTGGGGGGGGATCCGGGACAGGGGATTAATAAGGCCAGGCCCTGAAGCTTTCTTT. It translates to CSVEDFWGGIRDRGLIRPGPEAFF.

The genes are TRBV7-8 and TRBJ1-2; D might be TRBD1 (6 bases). This CDR3 contains 14 residues. Germline assignment: CDR1 SGHVS and CDR2 FQNEAQ. Trimming stripped 1 base from V and 3 bases from J, with 9 bases between. The CDR3 here is CASSLDGGYYGYTF. The CDR3 DNA sequence: TGTGCCAGCAGCTTAGATGGGGGCTACTATGGCTACACCTTC.

For the CDR3, the DNA is TGTGCCAGCAGTTTATCGTGGACTAGCGGGAGATACGAGCAGTACTTC. Amino acids: CASSLSWTSGRYEQYF. The V gene is TRBV27, the J gene TRBJ2-7; TRBD2 matches at 13 bases. The J segment lost 4 bases and the V segment lost 0 bases, leaving 3 bases of the junction unmatched. The length of the CDR3 is 16 residues. CDR1 and CDR2 from the germline V gene are MNHEY and SMNVEV (reference sequence).

V is TRBV3-1 (or the pseudogene TRBV3-2) and J is TRBJ1-1; 9 nucleotides agree with TRBD1. Per germline, CDR1 LGHDT and CDR2 YNNKEL (reference sequence). The V segment lost 6 bases and the J segment 10 bases; nucleotides outside the gene matches: 15. There are 15 residues in the CDR3. This chain's CDR3 is CASRDTGTGSPGAFF. CDR3 nucleotide sequence: TGTGCCAGCAGGGATACCGGGACAGGGTCGCCGGGAGCTTTCTTT.

The V gene is TRBV2, the J gene TRBJ1-1; TRBD1 agrees at 7 bases. This CDR3 comprises 15 residues. Trimming at V came to 5 bases and at J to 2 bases, leaving 8 bases not matched to a gene. CDR1 is SNHLY and CDR2 is FYNNEI in the germline V gene. The DNA of the CDR3 is TGTGCCAGCAGTAAAACCGGGACAGTCAACACTGAAGCTTTCTTT. It is translated as CASSKTGTVNTEAFF.

The chain links TRBV6-4 to TRBJ1-5, with 7 bases matching TRBD1. The CDR3 covers 15 residues. V was pared by 5 bases and J by 7 bases, with 11 bases of the junction left unmatched. Looked up from germline, CDR1 is MRHNA and CDR2 is SNTAGT. CDR3 sequence: CASSPEGTVGQPQHF. CDR3 nucleotides: TGTGCCAGCAGTCCCGAAGGGACAGTCGGGCAGCCCCAGCATTTT.

The chain combines TRBV18 with TRBJ1-5; the D is unclear. Per germline, CDR1 KGHSH and CDR2 LQKENI. The CDR3 has 12 residues. V was shortened by 5 bases and J by 11 bases, with 13 bases between the two germline ends. CDR3: CASSSMGEAQHF. The CDR3, as DNA: TGTGCCAGCTCATCTATGGGAGAAGCCCAGCATTTT.

The chain is built from TRBV14 and TRBJ1-2; a possible D gene is TRBD1 (5 bases). From germline, CDR1 is SGHDN and CDR2 FVKESK. Trimming removed 3 bases at V and 4 bases at J, with 15 bases between. The CDR3 is 15 amino acids. The CDR3 loop reads CASSHSGGVIYGYTF. The CDR3 nucleotides read TGTGCCAGCAGCCATTCGGGGGGGGTCATCTATGGCTACACCTTC.

This chain uses TRBV5-1 with TRBJ1-2; D remains unclear. Germline V gene data show CDR1 as SGHRS and CDR2 as YFSETQ. This CDR3 has 15 amino acids. V was shortened by 0 bases and J by 8 bases, with 17 bases between the two germline ends. The CDR3 DNA reads as TGCGCCAGCAGCTTGGCCGACGGCCGACCTGGCGGCTACACCTTC. It is translated as CASSLADGRPGGYTF.

J is TRBJ1-5 and V is TRBV27; D is unclear. Trimming removed 2 bases from V and 0 bases from J, with 11 bases in between. The CDR3 spans 16 residues. From germline, CDR1 is MNHEY and CDR2 SMNVEV (reference sequence). CDR3 sequence reads: CASSLRNPNSNQPQHF. CDR3 DNA sequence: TGTGCCAGCAGTTTACGGAACCCCAATAGCAATCAGCCCCAGCATTTT.

This clone was seen a single time. The chain is built from TRBV7-9 and TRBJ1-2; TRBD1 agrees at 8 bases. This CDR3 contains 16 residues. Germline V gene lookup returns CDR1 SEHNR and CDR2 FQNEAQ (reference sequence). The V and J ends lost 5 bases and 4 bases, in that order; junction bases with no gene match: 12. DNA for the CDR3: TGTGCCAGCAGCGCGGGACAGGCAGCTCGTGGCTATGGCTACACCTTC. Its translation is CASSAGQAARGYGYTF.

This clone was seen a single time. The chain uses TRBV5-1 and TRBJ2-5, with no clear D. V was trimmed by 2 bases and J by 3 bases, leaving 2 bases between them. This CDR3 is 11 amino acids long. Germline V gene lookup returns CDR1 SGHRS and CDR2 YFSETQ. CDR3 coding DNA: TGCGCCAGCAGCTTAAAAGAGACCCAGTACTTC. It codes for CASSLKETQYF.

The chain links TRBV7-9 to TRBJ1-1, with D unclear. Per germline, CDR1 SEHNR and CDR2 FQNEAQ (reference sequence). The ends were cut back, 1 base at V and 0 bases at J, with 9 bases in the middle. The CDR3 is made up of 15 amino acids. CDR3 DNA sequence: TGTGCCAGCAGCTTAGAGGTTCCTATGAACACTGAAGCTTTCTTT. Its translation: CASSLEVPMNTEAFF.

The chain is built from TRBV27 and TRBJ1-1; D is ambiguous. The CDR3 length is 16 residues. Germline values: CDR1 MNHEY, CDR2 SMNVEV (reference sequence). V was shortened by 2 bases and J by 2 bases, with 15 bases between the two germline ends. CDR3 nucleotides: TGTGCCAGCAGTTTAGAACTGGCCTCTTTCAACACTGAAGCTTTCTTT. The encoded protein is CASSLELASFNTEAFF.

V gene TRBV7-2 combines with J gene TRBJ2-7; possibly TRBD2 for D (5 bases). Trimming left V 3 bases short and J 3 bases short, with 15 bases between. The CDR3 contains 15 residues. From germline, CDR1 is SGHTA and CDR2 FQGNSA. The DNA for the CDR3 is TGTGCCAGCAGCTTCTCCCTCACGGGGAGCTACGAGCAGTACTTC. Protein: CASSFSLTGSYEQYF.

The chain has TRBV7-2 and TRBJ2-5, with 15 bases aligning to TRBD2. The CDR3 is 16 residues long. CDR1 is SGHTA and CDR2 is FQGNSA in the germline V gene. The V gene end was trimmed by 4 bases and the J gene end by 5 bases; junction bases not matched to a gene: 5. CDR3 protein: CASSSGLAGGRETQYF. The CDR3 DNA reads TGTGCCAGCAGCTCGGGACTAGCGGGGGGTAGGGAGACCCAGTACTTC.